This entry lists 12 T cell receptor beta chains sequenced from one sample in a study of T cell repertoires in cytomegalovirus infection. One entry per CDR3 protein, called by TCRdb with MiXCR from the reads. The table lists approximately 200,000 distinct CDR3 sequences, 22% of them singletons. The sequencing input was CD8+ T cells from PBMCs. The origin of the receptors is a human donor in good health (CMV status not recorded). Some clones in this sample may be carry-over from other donors' samples.

The CDR3: CSVETGAGNTIYF. DNA of the CDR3: TGCAGCGTTGAGACAGGGGCTGGAAACACCATATATTTT. The V and J genes are TRBV29-1 and TRBJ1-3; 8 bases are a match to TRBD1. Germline V gene lookup returns CDR1 SQVTM and CDR2 ANQGSEA. The CDR3 runs 13 residues. V shed 3 bases, J shed 2 bases, and the junction held 0 bases outside the gene matches.

This clonotype has just a few counts. The chain is built from TRBV18 and TRBJ1-1; TRBD1 matches 7 bases. Germline CDR1 KGHSH, CDR2 LQKENI. With V trimmed by 4 bases and J by 2 bases, 13 bases remained unmatched. The CDR3 is made up of 17 amino acids. CDR3 protein: CASSRYRGEGANTEAFF. CDR3 nucleotides: TGTGCCAGCTCACGCTACAGGGGAGAGGGGGCCAACACTGAAGCTTTCTTT. The full variable domain, completed using reference TRBV18 and TRBJ1-1, is NAGVMQNPRHLVRRRGQEARLRCSPMKGHSHVYWYRQLPEEGLKFMVYLQKENIIDESGMPKERFSAEFPKEGPSILRIQQVVRGDSAAYFCASSRYRGEGANTEAFFGQGTRLTVV.

In this sample, this clonotype turned up many times. The CDR3 nucleotides are TGCAGTGCTACTGAGGGACAGGGGGAAGTGGATGAGCAGTTCTTC. The encoded protein is CSATEGQGEVDEQFF. The J gene is TRBJ2-1, the V gene TRBV20-1, with TRBD1 identical over 11 bases. From germline, CDR1 is DFQATT and CDR2 SNEGSKA (reference sequence). There are 15 residues in the CDR3. J lost 8 bases, V lost 4 bases, and 10 bases had no gene match.

A few counts support this clonotype. V is TRBV7-2 and J is TRBJ1-4, with D maybe TRBD1 (6 bases). The CDR3 has 16 residues. In germline, CDR1 is SGHTA, CDR2 FQGNSA. V lost 1 base, J lost 3 bases, and 12 bases lay in between. The CDR3 reads CASSLVGGPANEKLFF. The CDR3, as DNA: TGTGCCAGCAGCTTAGTTGGGGGCCCCGCTAATGAAAAACTGTTTTTT.

This clonotype was counted at least ten times. The rearrangement uses TRBV6-2 or TRBV6-3 and TRBJ1-1; D gene uncertain. CDR3 length: 11 residues. CDR1 is MNHEY, CDR2 SVGEGT, per germline. V was shortened by 10 bases and J by 1 base, with 7 bases between the two germline ends. The CDR3 reads CATARNTEAFF. The CDR3 DNA is TGTGCCACCGCAAGGAACACTGAAGCTTTCTTT.

V is TRBV29-1 and J is TRBJ2-7; 7 bases line up with TRBD1. CDR1 and CDR2 (germline): SQVTM, ANQGSEA. V trimming: 7 bases; J trimming: 0 bases; junction bases outside the gene matches: 12. The length of the CDR3 is 15 residues. CDR3 nucleotide sequence: TGCAGCGCAGAGGGGGCAGGGAAGGACTCCTACGAGCAGTACTTC. Protein product: CSAEGAGKDSYEQYF.

In regard to this clonotype: This may come from a read error, since a much larger clone is one base off. The chain carries TRBV5-6 and TRBJ1-1; TRBD1 matches at 10 bases. The germline V gene encodes CDR1 SGHDT and CDR2 YYEEEE. CDR3 length equals 13 residues. The DNA for the CDR3 is TGTGTCAGCAGCTGGGACAGGGGCACTGAAGCTTTCTTT. Protein: CVSSWDRGTEAFF.

CDR3 protein: CASSYKPPGSHGYTF. In DNA form, the CDR3 reads TGTGCCAGCAGCTACAAACCACCGGGCAGCCATGGCTACACCTTC. This rearrangement joins TRBV7-9 to TRBJ1-2; D not certain. This CDR3 has 15 amino acids. V lost 4 bases and J lost 6, with 18 bases in between. The germline gives CDR1 SEHNR, CDR2 FQNEAQ (reference sequence).

J is TRBJ2-7 and V is TRBV2; D is unclear. V lost 7 bases and J lost 5, with 18 bases in between. The CDR3 contains 14 residues. CDR1 and CDR2 from the germline V gene are SNHLY and FYNNEI. The CDR3 protein is CASTPRTVRDEQYF. The DNA of the CDR3 is TGTGCCAGCACCCCCCGGACGGTCAGAGACGAGCAGTACTTC.

The chain recombines TRBV7-9 with TRBJ2-2; 9 nucleotides line up with TRBD2. Germline CDR1 is SEHNR and CDR2 is FQNEAQ (reference sequence). There are 15 residues in the CDR3. Trimming cost V 5 bases and J 4 bases; bases outside gene matches: 5. CDR3 amino acids: CASSLLAGLTGELFF. For the CDR3, the DNA is TGTGCCAGCAGCCTTCTAGCGGGGCTCACCGGGGAGCTGTTTTTT.

This clonotype came up many times. DNA of the CDR3: TGTGCCAGCAGCCCATCGGGCACTGAAGCTTTCTTT. Translation: CASSPSGTEAFF. This chain uses TRBV7-9 with TRBJ1-1; D remains ambiguous. V gave up 5 bases and J gave up 4 bases, with 8 bases separating them. This CDR3 contains 12 residues. Germline V gene lookup returns CDR1 SEHNR and CDR2 FQNEAQ (reference sequence).

This clonotype was counted ten times or more. The rearrangement uses TRBV12-3 or TRBV12-4 and TRBJ2-7; tentatively, D is TRBD1 (5 bases). V was clipped by 4 bases and J by 4 bases, with 11 bases between them. The CDR3 sequence is 13 residues long. The CDR3 spells CASSSLGPYEQYF. The CDR3 DNA reads TGTGCCAGCAGTTCCCTGGGGCCATACGAGCAGTACTTC.